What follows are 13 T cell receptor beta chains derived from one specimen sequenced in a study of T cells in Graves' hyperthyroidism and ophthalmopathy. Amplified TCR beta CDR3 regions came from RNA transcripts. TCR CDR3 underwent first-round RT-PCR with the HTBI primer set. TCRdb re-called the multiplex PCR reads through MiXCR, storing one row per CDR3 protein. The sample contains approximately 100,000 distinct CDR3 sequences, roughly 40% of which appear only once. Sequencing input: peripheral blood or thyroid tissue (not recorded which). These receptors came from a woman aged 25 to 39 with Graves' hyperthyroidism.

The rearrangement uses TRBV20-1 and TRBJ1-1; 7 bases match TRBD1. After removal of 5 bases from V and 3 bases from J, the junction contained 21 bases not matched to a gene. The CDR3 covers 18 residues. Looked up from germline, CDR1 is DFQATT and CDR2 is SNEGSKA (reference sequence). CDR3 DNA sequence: TGCAGTGCTCTTCGGCGTTTAGACAGGGAGGGATATTACACTGAAGCTTTCTTT. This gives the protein CSALRRLDREGYYTEAFF.

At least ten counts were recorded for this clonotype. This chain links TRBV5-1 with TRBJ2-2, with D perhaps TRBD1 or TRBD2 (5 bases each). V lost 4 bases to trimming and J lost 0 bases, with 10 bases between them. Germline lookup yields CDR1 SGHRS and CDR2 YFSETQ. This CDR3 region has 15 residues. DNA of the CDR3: TGCGCCAGCAGCGTCGGGGCAGCGAACACCGGGGAGCTGTTTTTT. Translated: CASSVGAANTGELFF.

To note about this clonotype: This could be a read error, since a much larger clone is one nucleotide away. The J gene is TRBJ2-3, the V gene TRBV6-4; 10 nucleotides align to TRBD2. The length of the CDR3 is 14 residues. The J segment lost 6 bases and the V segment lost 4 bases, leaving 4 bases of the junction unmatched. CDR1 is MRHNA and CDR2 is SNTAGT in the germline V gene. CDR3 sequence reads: CASSALAGADTQYF. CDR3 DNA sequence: TGTGCCAGCAGTGCGCTAGCGGGAGCGGATACGCAGTATTTT.

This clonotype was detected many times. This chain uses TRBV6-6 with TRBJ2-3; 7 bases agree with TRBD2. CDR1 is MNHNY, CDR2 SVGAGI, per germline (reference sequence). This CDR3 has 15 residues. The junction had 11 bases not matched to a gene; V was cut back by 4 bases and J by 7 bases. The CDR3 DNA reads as TGTGCCAGCAGTTCCGCCCTAGCGGTACTGAATACGCAGTATTTT. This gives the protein CASSSALAVLNTQYF.

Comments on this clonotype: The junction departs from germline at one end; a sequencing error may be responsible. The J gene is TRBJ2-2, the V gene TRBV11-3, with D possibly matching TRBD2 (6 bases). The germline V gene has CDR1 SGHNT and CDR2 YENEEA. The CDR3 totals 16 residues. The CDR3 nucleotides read TGTGCCGGCAGCTTATTCCTCGGCGGGTCGGGCGGGGAGCTGTTCTTT. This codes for CAGSLFLGGSGGELFF.

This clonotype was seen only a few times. The CDR3 sequence: CSARPGQGGQAFF. In nucleotides, the CDR3 is TGCAGTGCTAGACCCGGACAGGGGGGACAAGCTTTCTTT. The V call is TRBV20-1, the J call TRBJ1-1, with 10 nucleotides matching TRBD1. The V segment lost 2 bases and the J segment 9 bases; nucleotides outside the gene matches: 6. The CDR3 totals 13 residues. CDR1 DFQATT and CDR2 SNEGSKA come from the germline V gene (reference sequence).

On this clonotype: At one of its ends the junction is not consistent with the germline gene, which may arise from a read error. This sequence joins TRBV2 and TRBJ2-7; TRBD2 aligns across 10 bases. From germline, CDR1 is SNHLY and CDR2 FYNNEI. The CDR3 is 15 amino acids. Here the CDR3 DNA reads TGTGCCAGCAACACAGCGGGAGGGCGAACCGGGGAGCTGTACTTC. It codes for CASNTAGGRTGELYF.

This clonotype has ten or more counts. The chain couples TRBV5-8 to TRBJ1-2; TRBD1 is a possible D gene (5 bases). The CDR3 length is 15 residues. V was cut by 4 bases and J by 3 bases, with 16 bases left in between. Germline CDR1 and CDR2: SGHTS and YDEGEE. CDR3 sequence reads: CASSVPLQGHYGYTF. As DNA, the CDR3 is TGTGCCAGCAGCGTACCCCTCCAGGGACACTATGGCTACACCTTC.

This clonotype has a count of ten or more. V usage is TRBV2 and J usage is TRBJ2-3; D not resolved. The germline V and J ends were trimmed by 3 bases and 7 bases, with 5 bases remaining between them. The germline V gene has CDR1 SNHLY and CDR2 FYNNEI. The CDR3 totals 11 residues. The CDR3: CASSDWHTQYF. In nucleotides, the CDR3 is TGTGCCAGCAGTGACTGGCATACGCAGTATTTT.

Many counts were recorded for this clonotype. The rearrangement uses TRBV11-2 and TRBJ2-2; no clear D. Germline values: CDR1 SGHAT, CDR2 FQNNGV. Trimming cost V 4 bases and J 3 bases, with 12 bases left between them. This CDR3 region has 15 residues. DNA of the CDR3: TGTGCCAGCAGCTCAATTCGACGGGACACCGGGGAGCTGTTTTTT. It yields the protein CASSSIRRDTGELFF.

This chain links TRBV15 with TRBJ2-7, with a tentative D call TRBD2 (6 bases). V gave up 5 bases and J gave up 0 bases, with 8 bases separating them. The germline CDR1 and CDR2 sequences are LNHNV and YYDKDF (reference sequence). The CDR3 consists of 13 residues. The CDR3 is CATSGGDSYEQYF. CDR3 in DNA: TGTGCCACCAGCGGCGGGGACTCCTACGAGCAGTACTTC.

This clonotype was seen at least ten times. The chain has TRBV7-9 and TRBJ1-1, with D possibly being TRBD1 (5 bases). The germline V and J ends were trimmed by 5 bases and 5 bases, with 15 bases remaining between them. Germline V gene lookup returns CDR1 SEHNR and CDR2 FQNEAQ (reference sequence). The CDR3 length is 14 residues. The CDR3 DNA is TGTGCCAGCAGCCACGACCAGGGTTGGACTGAAGCTTTCTTT. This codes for CASSHDQGWTEAFF.

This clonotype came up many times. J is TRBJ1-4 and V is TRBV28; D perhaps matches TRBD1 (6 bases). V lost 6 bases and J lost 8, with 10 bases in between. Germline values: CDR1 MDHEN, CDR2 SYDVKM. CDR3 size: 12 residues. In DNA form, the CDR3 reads TGTGCCAGCAGACCTAGGGGGGAAAAACTGTTTTTT. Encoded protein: CASRPRGEKLFF.